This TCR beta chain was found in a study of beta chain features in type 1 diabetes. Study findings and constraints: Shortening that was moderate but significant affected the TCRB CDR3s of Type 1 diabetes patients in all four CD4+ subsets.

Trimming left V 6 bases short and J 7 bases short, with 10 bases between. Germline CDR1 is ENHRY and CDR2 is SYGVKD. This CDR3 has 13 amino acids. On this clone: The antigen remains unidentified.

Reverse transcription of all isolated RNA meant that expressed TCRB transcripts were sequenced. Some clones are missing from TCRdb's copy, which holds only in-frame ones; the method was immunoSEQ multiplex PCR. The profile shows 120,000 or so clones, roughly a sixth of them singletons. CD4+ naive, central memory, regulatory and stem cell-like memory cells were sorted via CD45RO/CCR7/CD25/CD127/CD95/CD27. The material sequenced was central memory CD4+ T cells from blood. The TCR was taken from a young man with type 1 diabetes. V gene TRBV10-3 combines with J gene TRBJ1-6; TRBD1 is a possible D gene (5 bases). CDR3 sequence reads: CAIRGRENSPLHF. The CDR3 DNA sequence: TGTGCCATCAGAGGCAGGGAAAATTCACCCCTCCACTTT.